The T cell receptor beta chain under discussion was sequenced for a study of cytomegalovirus exposure and HLA in healthy donors. Study observations and caveats: Per a prior analysis, the majority of TCR beta V segments were productive roughly 87% or roughly 30% of the time.

Amplification used 60 Vbeta primers and 13 Jbeta primers. In the original analysis: Counted up in a later analysis, unique TCR beta chains came to some 80 million, with around 10 million shared. Method: immunoSEQ multiplex PCR; TCRdb's copy keeps in-frame clones and lacks some. That table gives V, J and clone size, and the DNA gave D and trimming. The data hold roughly 150,000 clones, with about 85% observed a single time. V shed 9 bases and J 3 bases; nucleotides not matched to a gene: 5. Germline V lookup: CDR1 SNHLY, CDR2 FYNNEI. The CDR3 length is 15 residues. The donors were healthy bone marrow donors. Though probably carrying unrecorded immune exposures, donors were nominally healthy at sampling. Of note for this clone: What it binds is not known.

The V and J genes are TRBV2 and TRBJ2-1, with 13 bases identical to TRBD2. Sequenced sample: PBMCs. The TCR was taken from a boy younger than 10 in good health and CMV-seronegative. The CDR3 loop reads CASWTSGGVYNEQFF. CDR3 coding DNA: TGTGCCAGTTGGACTAGCGGGGGCGTCTACAATGAGCAGTTCTTC.